Below are 10 T cell receptor beta chains sequenced from a single sample in a study of chemoradiotherapy in HPV16-positive cancers. Sequencing used immunoSEQ multiplex PCR; TCRdb keeps in-frame clones, though not all of them. The sample holds 2,500 to 3,500 clones, about 71% seen once. This material was collected from a patient who underwent chemoradiotherapy. The receptor source for this set is a human donor with HPV-associated anogenital cancer.

CDR3 bases: TGTGCCAGCGGCGGGAAGGGCCAAGAGACCCAGTACTTC. Translation: CASGGKGQETQYF. V is TRBV7-8 and J is TRBJ2-5; D is perhaps TRBD2 (6 bases). This CDR3 is built from 13 residues. Germline V gene lookup returns CDR1 SGHVS and CDR2 FQNEAQ. Between the trimmed V and J ends, which lost 8 bases and 1 base, there was a span of 11 bases.

This clone is large (0.1 to 1%) in the sample. The chain employs TRBV4-3 and TRBJ2-2; D is ambiguous. V lost 3 bases and J lost 2, with 16 bases in between. There are 17 residues in the CDR3. Germline V gives CDR1 LGHNA, CDR2 YSLEER. The DNA for the CDR3 is TGCGCCAGCAGCCAGACGGGTTCCGACATCAACACCGGGGAGCTGTTTTTT. Translation gives CASSQTGSDINTGELFF.

The chain joins TRBV11-2 to TRBJ2-3; D is undetermined. The germline V gene has CDR1 SGHAT and CDR2 FQNNGV. V lost 6 bases to trimming and J lost 2 bases, with 3 bases between them. This CDR3 contains 11 residues. The CDR3 reads CASRYTDTQYF. The CDR3 nucleotides are TGTGCCAGCAGATACACAGATACGCAGTATTTT.

This clone was detected only a few times. The gene calls are TRBV7-2 and TRBJ2-2; D uncertain. The CDR3 is made up of 12 amino acids. Trimming removed 4 bases from V and 5 bases from J, with 5 bases in between. The V gene's germline CDR1 is SGHTA and CDR2 FQGNSA. CDR3 DNA: TGTGCCAGCAGCTCGTATACCGGGGAGCTGTTTTTT. This translates into CASSSYTGELFF.

The chain uses TRBV11-3 and TRBJ1-2; D is possibly TRBD1 (5 bases). The V gene's germline CDR1 is SGHNT and CDR2 YENEEA. The CDR3 runs to 14 residues. Trimming left V 6 bases short and J 6 bases short, with 17 bases between. CDR3 in amino acids: CASRPGTAYDGYTF. CDR3 coding DNA: TGTGCCAGCAGGCCCGGGACGGCTTACGATGGCTACACCTTC.

The V and J genes are TRBV19 and TRBJ1-2; 9 nucleotides agree with TRBD1. Trimming took 5 bases from V and 8 from J; bases not matched to a gene: 9. This CDR3 has 14 residues. Germline V lookup: CDR1 LNHDA, CDR2 SQIVND (reference sequence). DNA of the CDR3: TGTGCCAGTAGTCACGGGACAGGGCGACGCGGCTACACCTTC. The encoded protein is CASSHGTGRRGYTF.

V gene TRBV5-1 combines with J gene TRBJ2-5, with 10 bases identical to TRBD2. Germline V lookup: CDR1 SGHRS, CDR2 YFSETQ. The V segment lost 0 bases and the J segment 2 bases; nucleotides outside the gene matches: 1. CDR3 size: 15 residues. The CDR3 spells CASSLVSGGQETQYF. Written as DNA, the CDR3 is TGCGCCAGCAGCTTGGTTAGCGGGGGGCAAGAGACCCAGTACTTC.

The chain links TRBV6-1 to TRBJ1-5, with TRBD1 as a possible D gene (5 bases). The CDR3 is 15 residues long. In germline, CDR1 is MNHNS, CDR2 SASEGT. V was clipped by 3 bases and J by 2 bases, with 11 bases between them. The CDR3 sequence is CASSESAGGNQPQHF. Written as DNA, the CDR3 is TGTGCCAGCAGTGAGTCCGCGGGGGGCAATCAGCCCCAGCATTTT.

This chain connects TRBV5-1 to TRBJ2-5; D not resolved. The J call may be incorrect, as the DNA end agrees better with TRBJ2-7. This CDR3 is built from 12 residues. Per germline, CDR1 SGHRS and CDR2 YFSETQ. For the CDR3, the DNA is TGCGCCAGCAGCTCCACCCTCTACGAGCAGTACTTC. Translation: CASSSTLYEQYF.

This clone occurred a few times. A read error may produce the germline difference seen at one junction end. CDR3 loop: CASSDRGSGALF. For the CDR3, the DNA is TGCGCCAGCAGCGACAGGGGGTCGGGAGCTCTCTTT. This chain connects TRBV4-1 to TRBJ1-1, with 9 bases fitting TRBD1. Germline assignment: CDR1 MGHRA and CDR2 YSYEKL. This CDR3 has 12 residues.